These T cell receptor beta chains were read from a single sample in a study of blood T cell repertoires in COVID-19. TCRdb's copy holds only in-frame clones and misses some; the assay was immunoSEQ multiplex PCR. This sample carries a few hundred thousand clones, more than 80% of them seen once, and the ten largest clones take 1.2%. Sequenced sample: PBMCs or T cells enriched from blood (not recorded which). The receptors derive from a man younger than 45 who had recovered from COVID-19. Both conserved end residues are part of each CDR3. The D gene is left open where the match is weak. Clone size is stated in some rows and not others, as once, few, many or a class when expanded.

clone_size j_call cdr3_length d_call v_call cdr3_nt cdr3_aa
. TRBJ2-7 16 TRBD1 TRBV15 TGTGCCACCAGCAGAGATCTGGACAGGGTTTCCTACGAGCAGTACTTC CATSRDLDRVSYEQYF
. TRBJ2-1 15 TRBD1 TRBV10-2 TGCGCCAGCAGTGATGTCGGGACAGGGGACAATGAGCAGTTCTTC CASSDVGTGDNEQFF
. TRBJ2-5 16 TRBD2 TRBV7-9 TGTGCCAGCAGCTTAAACACTAGCGGGAGACTAGAGACCCAGTACTTC CASSLNTSGRLETQYF
. TRBJ1-1 15 . TRBV28 TGTGCCAGCAGTTTTTACAGGGACCTTTACACTGAAGCTTTCTTT CASSFYRDLYTEAFF
. TRBJ2-4 18 TRBD1 TRBV7-2 TGTGCCAGCAGCTCCTGGGGACAGGGAAGGACTAGGGGATACATTCAGTACTTC CASSSWGQGRTRGYIQYF
medium-sized TRBJ2-3 15 . TRBV5-4 TGTGCCAGCAGCTTGGCCGGGACTAGCACAGATACGCAGTATTTT CASSLAGTSTDTQYF
. TRBJ1-5 16 . TRBV24-1 TGTGCCACCAGTGAGGGACGGGGGGCGATTAATCAGCCCCAGCATTTT CATSEGRGAINQPQHF
once TRBJ2-3 16 . TRBV28 TGTGCCAGCAGAGGACAGCCGCCGACTAGCACAGATACGCAGTATTTT CASRGQPPTSTDTQYF
. TRBJ2-1 18 TRBD2 TRBV4-3 TGCGCCAGCAGCCAAGATAATCATCGCGGGAGCTCCTACAATGAGCAGTTCTTC CASSQDNHRGSSYNEQFF
. TRBJ2-6 14 . TRBV6-5 TGTGCCAGCACTTGGCAGGGTGGGGCCAACGTCCTGACTTTC CASTWQGGANVLTF
. TRBJ1-1 15 . TRBV5-4 TGTGCCAGCAGCGGGGGCCTTCGGAGAAACACTGAAGCTTTCTTT CASSGGLRRNTEAFF
. TRBJ1-5 14 . TRBV4-1 TGCGCCAGCAGCCAAGATCAGGGAAGTCAGCCCCAGCATTTT CASSQDQGSQPQHF
. TRBJ1-6 17 TRBD1 TRBV11-2 TGTGCCAGTAGACAGGGATCTAGGTCATCCTATAATTCACCCCTCCACTTT CASRQGSRSSYNSPLHF
. TRBJ2-1 14 TRBD1 TRBV5-1 TGCGCCAGCAGCCTCGGGACAGCCTACAATGAGCAGTTCTTC CASSLGTAYNEQFF
. TRBJ1-4 16 TRBD1 TRBV27 TGTGCCAGCAGAGTCTTATCCGGGACAGGGAATGAAAAACTGTTTTTT CASRVLSGTGNEKLFF
. TRBJ1-2 17 TRBD1 TRBV6-2/TRBV6-3 TGTGCCAGCCGCCCCTGGGGGACAGGGGGCGATGTGGATGGCTACACCTTC CASRPWGTGGDVDGYTF
. TRBJ1-5 15 TRBD1 TRBV5-1 TGCGCCAGCAGTTTGGGGGGGACAGTGGATCAGCCCCAGCATTTT CASSLGGTVDQPQHF
once TRBJ1-2 14 . TRBV6-5 TGTGCCAGCAGTTACTCGGCAGGGTACTATGGCTACACCTTC CASSYSAGYYGYTF
once TRBJ1-2 13 . TRBV6-6 TGTGCCAGCAGTTACTCCGGACAGTATGGCTACACCTTC CASSYSGQYGYTF
. TRBJ2-1 16 TRBD2 TRBV29-1 TGCAGCGTTGACAGGTCTAGCGGGAGGCCCTTCAATGAGCAGTTCTTC CSVDRSSGRPFNEQFF
. TRBJ1-3 15 . TRBV7-9 TGTGCCAGCAGTTCGAACAGGGACGCTGGAAACACCATATATTTT CASSSNRDAGNTIYF
. TRBJ2-1 20 TRBD2 TRBV7-8 TGTGCCAGCAGCTTAGTAGCGGGATGGAGACAACAGAGCTCCTACAATGAGCAGTTCTTC CASSLVAGWRQQSSYNEQFF
. TRBJ2-3 14 TRBD1 TRBV5-4 TGTGCCAGCAGCTCAGGGGGAAGGAGGGATACGCAGTATTTT CASSSGGRRDTQYF
few TRBJ2-7 14 TRBD2 TRBV5-5 TGTGCCAGCAGCCTTGGACTAGCGGAATACGAGCAGTACTTC CASSLGLAEYEQYF
. TRBJ2-7 14 . TRBV11-2 TGTGCCAGCAGCTTAGGGTCTAGCGTCTACGAGCAGTACTTC CASSLGSSVYEQYF
. TRBJ1-5 19 TRBD1 TRBV19 TGTGCCAGTAGTTTCGAAACCGGGACAGAAACGATTAGCAATCAGCCCCAGCATTTT CASSFETGTETISNQPQHF
. TRBJ2-7 15 TRBD2 TRBV19 TGTGCCAGAACCCAAGATGGGGGGACTACCTACGAGCAGTACTTC CARTQDGGTTYEQYF
. TRBJ2-7 13 . TRBV2 TGTGCCAGCAACAGGGATGAATCCTACGAGCAGTACTTC CASNRDESYEQYF
. TRBJ2-7 16 TRBD2 TRBV6-2/TRBV6-3 TGTGCCAGCAGCCCTACTAGCGGGAGGGCCAGGTACGAGCAGTACTTC CASSPTSGRARYEQYF
. TRBJ2-7 16 TRBD2 TRBV6-6 TGTGCCAGCAGTTATGGCTTTAGCGGGGCAATCTACGAGCAGTACTTC CASSYGFSGAIYEQYF
. TRBJ2-7 14 TRBD1 TRBV28 TGTGCCAGCAGAAAAGCCGGGACAGCCTACGAGCAGTACTTC CASRKAGTAYEQYF
. TRBJ2-5 14 . TRBV7-2 TGTGCCAGCAGCTTAGCGGGGGGCCAAGAGACCCAGTACTTC CASSLAGGQETQYF
. TRBJ2-7 13 TRBD1 TRBV30 TGTGCCTGGAGTCCCGGGACAGTCTACGAGCAGTACTTC CAWSPGTVYEQYF
. TRBJ2-7 14 TRBD2 TRBV27 TGTGCCAGCAGTTTTAGTAGCGGGCTCTACGAGCAGTACTTC CASSFSSGLYEQYF
. TRBJ2-5 16 TRBD2 TRBV28 TGTGCCAGCAGTTTAAGAGGTCTAGCGGGGGCAGAGACCCAGTACTTC CASSLRGLAGAETQYF
. TRBJ1-1 12 TRBD1 TRBV5-4 TGTGCCAGCGGAAACGGACAGGTCGAAGCTTTCTTT CASGNGQVEAFF
. TRBJ2-7 13 . TRBV28 TGTGCCAGCAGTTTTGGCACGACCTACGAGCAGTACTTC CASSFGTTYEQYF
once TRBJ2-1 15 TRBD2 TRBV10-3 TGTGCCATCAGCTCGGGCGGGGGGGCCGACAATGAGCAGTTCTTC CAISSGGGADNEQFF
. TRBJ2-1 15 . TRBV19 TGTGCCAGTAGTGGGGCAGCCAACTCCTACAATGAGCAGTTCTTC CASSGAANSYNEQFF
. TRBJ2-7 14 . TRBV7-2 TGTGCCAGCAGCTTATACGGGAAAGCCTACGAGCAGTACTTC CASSLYGKAYEQYF